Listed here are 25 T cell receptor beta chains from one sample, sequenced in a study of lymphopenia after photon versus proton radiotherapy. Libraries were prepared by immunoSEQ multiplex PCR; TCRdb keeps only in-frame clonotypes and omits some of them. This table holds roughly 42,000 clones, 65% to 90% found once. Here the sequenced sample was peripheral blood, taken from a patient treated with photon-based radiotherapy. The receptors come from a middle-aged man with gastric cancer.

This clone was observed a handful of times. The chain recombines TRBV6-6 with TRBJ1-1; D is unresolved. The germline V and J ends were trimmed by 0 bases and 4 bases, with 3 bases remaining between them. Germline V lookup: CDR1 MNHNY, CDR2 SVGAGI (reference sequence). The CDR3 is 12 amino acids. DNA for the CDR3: TGTGCCAGCAGTTACTCGGTCACTGAAGCTTTCTTT. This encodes CASSYSVTEAFF.

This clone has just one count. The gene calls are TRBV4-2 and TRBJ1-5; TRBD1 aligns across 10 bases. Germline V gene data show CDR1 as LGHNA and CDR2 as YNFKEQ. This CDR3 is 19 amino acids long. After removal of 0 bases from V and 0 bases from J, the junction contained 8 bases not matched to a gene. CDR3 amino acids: CASSQDSGTGAYSNQPQHF. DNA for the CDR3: TGTGCCAGCAGCCAAGATTCGGGGACAGGGGCGTATAGCAATCAGCCCCAGCATTTT.

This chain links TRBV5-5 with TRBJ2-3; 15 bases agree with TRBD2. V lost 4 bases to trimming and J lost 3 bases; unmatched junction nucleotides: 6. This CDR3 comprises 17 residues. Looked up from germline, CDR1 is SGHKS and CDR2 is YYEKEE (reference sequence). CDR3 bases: TGTGCCAGCAGCGCTGGACTAGCGGGGGGGCAGACAGATACGCAGTATTTT. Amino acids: CASSAGLAGGQTDTQYF.

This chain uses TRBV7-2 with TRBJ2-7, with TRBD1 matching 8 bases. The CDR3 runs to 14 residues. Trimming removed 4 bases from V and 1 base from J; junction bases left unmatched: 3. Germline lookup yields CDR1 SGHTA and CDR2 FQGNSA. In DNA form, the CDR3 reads TGTGCCAGCAGCTCCAGGACAGGGTCCTACGAGCAGTACTTC. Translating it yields CASSSRTGSYEQYF. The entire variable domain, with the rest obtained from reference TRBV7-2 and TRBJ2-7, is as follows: GAGVSQSPSNKVTEKGKDVELRCDPISGHTALYWYRQSLGQGLEFLIYFQGNSAPDKSGLPSDRFSAERTGGSVSTLTIQRTQQEDSAVYLCASSSRTGSYEQYFGPGTRLTVT.

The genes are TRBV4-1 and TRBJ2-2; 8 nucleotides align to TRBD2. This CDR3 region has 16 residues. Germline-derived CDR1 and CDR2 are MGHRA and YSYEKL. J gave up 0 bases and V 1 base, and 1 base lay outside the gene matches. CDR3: CASSQVLAANTGELFF. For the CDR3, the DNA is TGCGCCAGCAGCCAAGTACTAGCGGCGAACACCGGGGAGCTGTTTTTT.

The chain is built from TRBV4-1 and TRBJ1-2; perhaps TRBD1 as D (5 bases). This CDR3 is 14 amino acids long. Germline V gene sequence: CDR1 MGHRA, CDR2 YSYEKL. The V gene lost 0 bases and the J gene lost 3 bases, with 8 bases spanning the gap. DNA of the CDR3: TGCGCCAGCAGCCAAGAATGGGGGGACTATGGCTACACCTTC. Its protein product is CASSQEWGDYGYTF.

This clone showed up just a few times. The CDR3 DNA sequence: TGTGCCTGGAGGGCAGGGGCACGGTTTTATAATTCACCCCTCCACTTT. Amino acid sequence: CAWRAGARFYNSPLHF. The chain joins TRBV30 to TRBJ1-6, with TRBD1 as a possible D gene (6 bases). Germline assignment: CDR1 GTSNPN and CDR2 SVGIG (reference sequence). V lost 3 bases and J lost 4, with 16 bases in between. The CDR3 loop spans 16 amino acids.

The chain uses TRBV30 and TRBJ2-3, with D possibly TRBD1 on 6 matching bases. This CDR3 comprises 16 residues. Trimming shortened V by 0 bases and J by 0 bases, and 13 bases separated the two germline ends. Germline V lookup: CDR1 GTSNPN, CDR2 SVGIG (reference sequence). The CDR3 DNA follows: TGTGCCTGGAGTGTGGACAGCCACCGGAGCACAGATACGCAGTATTTT. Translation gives CAWSVDSHRSTDTQYF.

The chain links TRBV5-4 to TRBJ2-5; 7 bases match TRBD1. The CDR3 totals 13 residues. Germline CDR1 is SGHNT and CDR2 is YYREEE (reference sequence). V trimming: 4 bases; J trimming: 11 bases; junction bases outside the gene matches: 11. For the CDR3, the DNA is TGTGCCAGCAGCACTACTGTAGGGGGCGGGCAGTACTTC. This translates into CASSTTVGGGQYF.

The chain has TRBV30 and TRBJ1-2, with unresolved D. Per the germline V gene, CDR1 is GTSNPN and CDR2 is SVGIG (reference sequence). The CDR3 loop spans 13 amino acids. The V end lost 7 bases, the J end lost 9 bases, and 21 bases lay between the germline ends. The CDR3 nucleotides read TGTGCCTCTTTAAGAGCGCTTAGCCCCAGCTACACCTTC. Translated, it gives CASLRALSPSYTF.

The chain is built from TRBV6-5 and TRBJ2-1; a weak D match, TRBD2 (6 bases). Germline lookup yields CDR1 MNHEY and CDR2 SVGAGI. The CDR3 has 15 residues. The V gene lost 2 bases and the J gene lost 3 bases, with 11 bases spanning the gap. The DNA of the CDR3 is TGTGCCAGCAGTTACCTTCGGGGGTACTACAATGAGCAGTTCTTC. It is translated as CASSYLRGYYNEQFF.

CDR3 amino acids: CAISDRSGGNTIYF. In DNA, the CDR3 is TGTGCCATCAGTGACAGGTCAGGAGGAAACACCATATATTTT. J is TRBJ1-3 and V is TRBV10-3; D not resolved. CDR1 and CDR2 from the germline V gene are ENHRY and SYGVKD. V lost 3 bases and J 4 bases, leaving 10 bases between the germline ends. This CDR3 is built from 14 residues.

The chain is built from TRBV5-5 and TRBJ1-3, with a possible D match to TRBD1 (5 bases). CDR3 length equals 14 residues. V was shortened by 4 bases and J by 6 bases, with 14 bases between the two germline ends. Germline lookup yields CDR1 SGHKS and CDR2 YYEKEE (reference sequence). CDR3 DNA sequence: TGTGCCAGCAGCCGCGGAGGGGCTGAAAACACCATATATTTT. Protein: CASSRGGAENTIYF.

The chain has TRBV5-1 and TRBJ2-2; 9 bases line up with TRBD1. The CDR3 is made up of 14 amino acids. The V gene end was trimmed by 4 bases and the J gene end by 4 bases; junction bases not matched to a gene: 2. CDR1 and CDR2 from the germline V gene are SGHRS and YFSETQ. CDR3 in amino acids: CASSRDRATGELFF. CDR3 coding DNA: TGCGCCAGCAGCCGGGACAGGGCCACCGGGGAGCTGTTTTTT. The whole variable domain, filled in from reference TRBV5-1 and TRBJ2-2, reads KAGVTQTPRYLIKTRGQQVTLSCSPISGHRSVSWYQQTPGQGLQFLFEYFSETQRNKGNFPGRFSGRQFSNSRSEMNVSTLELGDSALYLCASSRDRATGELFFGEGSRLTVL.

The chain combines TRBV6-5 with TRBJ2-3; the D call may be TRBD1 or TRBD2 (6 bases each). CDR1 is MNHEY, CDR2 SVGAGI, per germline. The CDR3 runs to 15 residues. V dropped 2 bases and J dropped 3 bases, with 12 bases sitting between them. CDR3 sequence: CASSYRGELTDTQYF. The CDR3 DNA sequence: TGTGCCAGCAGTTACAGGGGGGAGTTGACAGATACGCAGTATTTT.

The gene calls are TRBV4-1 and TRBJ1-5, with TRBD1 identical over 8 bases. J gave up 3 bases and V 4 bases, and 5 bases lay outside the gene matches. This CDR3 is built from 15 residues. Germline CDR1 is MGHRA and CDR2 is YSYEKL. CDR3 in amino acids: CASSRFRGLNQPQHF. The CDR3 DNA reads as TGCGCCAGCAGCCGTTTCAGGGGGCTCAATCAGCCCCAGCATTTT.

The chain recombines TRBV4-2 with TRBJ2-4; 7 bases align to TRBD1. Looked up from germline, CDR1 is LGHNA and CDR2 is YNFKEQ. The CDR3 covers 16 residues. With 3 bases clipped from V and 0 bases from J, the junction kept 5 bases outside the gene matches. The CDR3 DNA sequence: TGTGCCAGCAGCCAGGCTACAGGGGAAGCCAAAAACATTCAGTACTTC. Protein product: CASSQATGEAKNIQYF.

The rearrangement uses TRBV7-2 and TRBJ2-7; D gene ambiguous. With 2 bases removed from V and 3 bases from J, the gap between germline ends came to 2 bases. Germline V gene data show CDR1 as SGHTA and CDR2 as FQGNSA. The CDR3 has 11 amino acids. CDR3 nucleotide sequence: TGTGCCAGCAGCTTAAACTACGAGCAGTACTTC. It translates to CASSLNYEQYF.

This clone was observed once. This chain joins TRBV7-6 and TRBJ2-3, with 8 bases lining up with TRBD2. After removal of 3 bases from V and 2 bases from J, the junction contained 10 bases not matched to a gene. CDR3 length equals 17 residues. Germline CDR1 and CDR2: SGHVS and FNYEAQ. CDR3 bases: TGTGCCAGCAGCTTGGAAATTAGCGGGGTGATCACAGATACGCAGTATTTT. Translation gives CASSLEISGVITDTQYF.

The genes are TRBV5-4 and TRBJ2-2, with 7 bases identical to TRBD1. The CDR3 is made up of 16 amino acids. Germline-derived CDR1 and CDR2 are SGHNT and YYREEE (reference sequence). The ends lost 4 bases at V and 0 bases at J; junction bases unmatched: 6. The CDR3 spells CASSPNRGANTGELFF. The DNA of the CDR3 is TGTGCCAGCAGCCCTAACAGGGGTGCGAACACCGGGGAGCTGTTTTTT.

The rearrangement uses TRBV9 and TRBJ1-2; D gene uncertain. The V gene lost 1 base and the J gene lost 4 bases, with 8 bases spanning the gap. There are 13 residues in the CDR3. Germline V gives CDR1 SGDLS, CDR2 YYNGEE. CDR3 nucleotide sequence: TGTGCCAGCAGCGTAAGCAGATCCTATGGCTACACCTTC. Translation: CASSVSRSYGYTF.

CDR3 amino acids: CASSQERLENSLNTEAFF. The CDR3 coding sequence is TGCGCCAGCAGCCAAGAGCGTCTGGAGAACAGTTTGAACACTGAAGCTTTCTTT. The rearrangement uses TRBV4-1 and TRBJ1-1; no clear D. Trimming took 0 bases from V and 0 from J, leaving 17 bases between them. CDR1 is MGHRA and CDR2 is YSYEKL in the germline V gene. This CDR3 spans 18 amino acids.

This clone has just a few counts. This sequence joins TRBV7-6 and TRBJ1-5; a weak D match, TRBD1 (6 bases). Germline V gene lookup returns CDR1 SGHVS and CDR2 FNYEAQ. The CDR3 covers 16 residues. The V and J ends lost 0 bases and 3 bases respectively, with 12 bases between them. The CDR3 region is CASSLAGGQANQPQHF. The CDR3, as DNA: TGTGCCAGCAGCTTAGCCGGGGGGCAAGCCAATCAGCCCCAGCATTTT.

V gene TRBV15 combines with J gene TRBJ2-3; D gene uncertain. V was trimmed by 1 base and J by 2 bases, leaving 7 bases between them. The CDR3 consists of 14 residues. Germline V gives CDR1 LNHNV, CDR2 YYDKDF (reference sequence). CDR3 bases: TGTGCCACCAGCAGAGTTTCGGTCACAGATACGCAGTATTTT. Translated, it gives CATSRVSVTDTQYF. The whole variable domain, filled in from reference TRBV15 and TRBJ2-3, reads DAMVIQNPRYQVTQFGKPVTLSCSQTLNHNVMYWYQQKSSQAPKLLFHYYDKDFNNEADTPDNFQSRRPNTSFCFLDIRSPGLGDTAMYLCATSRVSVTDTQYFGPGTRLTVL.

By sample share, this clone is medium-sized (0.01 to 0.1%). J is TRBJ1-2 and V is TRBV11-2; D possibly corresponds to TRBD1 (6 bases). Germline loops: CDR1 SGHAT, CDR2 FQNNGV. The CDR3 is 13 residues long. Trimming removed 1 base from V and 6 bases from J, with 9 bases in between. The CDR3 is CASSLGTANGYTF. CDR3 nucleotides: TGTGCCAGCAGCTTAGGGACAGCAAATGGCTACACCTTC.